Presented here are 25 T cell receptor beta chains from one specimen sequenced in a study of cytomegalovirus exposure and HLA in healthy donors. PCR amplification relied on 60 Vbeta primers (plus 13 Jbeta primers). The repertoire was sequenced with immunoSEQ multiplex PCR; TCRdb's copy has only in-frame clones and lacks some. This table has around 110,000 clones, over 70% appearing once. Specimen: PBMCs. Every receptor here comes from a young man in good health and CMV-seronegative.

The gene calls are TRBV29-1 and TRBJ1-1, with 7 positions matching TRBD1. Trimming took 4 bases from V and 0 from J; bases not matched to a gene: 11. The CDR3 has 16 residues. The germline V gene has CDR1 SQVTM and CDR2 ANQGSEA. The CDR3 reads CSVVGTAYRMNTEAFF. For the CDR3, the DNA is TGCAGCGTTGTAGGGACAGCCTACCGAATGAACACTGAAGCTTTCTTT.

The chain combines TRBV5-6 with TRBJ2-1; 9 nucleotides line up with TRBD1. Germline CDR1 SGHDT, CDR2 YYEEEE. This CDR3 spans 16 amino acids. Unmatched junction bases numbered 11, after V lost 4 bases and J lost 6 bases. This CDR3 reads CASSLTGTGNRNEQFF. In nucleotides, the CDR3 is TGTGCCAGCAGCCTAACCGGGACAGGGAACCGCAATGAGCAGTTCTTC.

The gene calls are TRBV28 and TRBJ1-3; D uncertain. The ends were cut back, 1 base at V and 5 bases at J, with 12 bases in the middle. Germline loops: CDR1 MDHEN, CDR2 SYDVKM. This CDR3 has 15 amino acids. CDR3 region: CASSLFVTSRNTIYF. CDR3 sequence (DNA): TGTGCCAGCAGTTTATTCGTTACCAGTAGAAACACCATATATTTT.

There are a few counts of this clone. The chain couples TRBV19 to TRBJ1-1, with D maybe TRBD1 (6 bases). Germline V gene data show CDR1 as LNHDA and CDR2 as SQIVND (reference sequence). The CDR3 contains 11 residues. Trimming pared 10 bases from V and 11 bases from J, leaving 17 bases between. The CDR3 region is CATVQGPWAFF. The CDR3 DNA reads TGTGCCACCGTACAGGGCCCCTGGGCTTTCTTT.

This chain joins TRBV6-1 and TRBJ1-5, with D unresolved. This CDR3 is 14 amino acids long. CDR1 MNHNS and CDR2 SASEGT come from the germline V gene. The ends were cut back, 3 bases at V and 7 bases at J, with 13 bases in the middle. CDR3 region: CASSDNRAGQPQHF. CDR3 sequence (DNA): TGTGCCAGCAGTGACAACCGGGCGGGACAGCCCCAGCATTTT.

The chain joins TRBV7-6 to TRBJ2-1, with D possibly TRBD2 on 6 matching bases. The CDR3 extends over 14 amino acids. Germline CDR1 is SGHVS and CDR2 is FNYEAQ. Trimming left V 6 bases short and J 8 bases short, with 17 bases between. The CDR3 region has the DNA TGTGCCAGCAGTCTCGGAGGGCCCGGCGATGAGCAGTTCTTC. Translated, it gives CASSLGGPGDEQFF.

The table lists this clone with a count of one. This chain connects TRBV5-1 to TRBJ1-2; D remains unclear. Trimming took 2 bases from V and 6 from J, leaving 14 bases between them. This CDR3 is built from 14 residues. CDR1 SGHRS and CDR2 YFSETQ come from the germline V gene. The CDR3 DNA follows: TGCGCCAGCAGCTTTTGGTCGGGTGGCGATGGCTACACCTTC. Protein product: CASSFWSGGDGYTF.

J is TRBJ1-4 and V is TRBV7-6, with TRBD1 as a possible D gene (6 bases). This CDR3 has 17 residues. Trimming shortened V by 5 bases and J by 5 bases, and 21 bases separated the two germline ends. The germline V gene encodes CDR1 SGHVS and CDR2 FNYEAQ. The CDR3 region is CASSPLPDRARNEKLFF. As DNA, the CDR3 is TGTGCCAGCAGCCCCCTTCCGGACAGAGCCAGAAATGAAAAACTGTTTTTT.

V and J are TRBV2 and TRBJ1-1; D ambiguous. With 3 bases removed from V and 7 bases from J, the gap between germline ends came to 6 bases. CDR1 is SNHLY and CDR2 is FYNNEI in the germline V gene. This CDR3 contains 11 residues. CDR3 in amino acids: CASSEYIEAFF. CDR3 DNA: TGTGCCAGCAGTGAGTACATTGAAGCTTTCTTT.

The CDR3 nucleotides read TGCGCCAGTCGCCAAGGAACAGGGGATGGCTACACCTTC. It encodes CASRQGTGDGYTF. The V and J genes are TRBV5-1 and TRBJ1-2; the match to TRBD1 covers 7 bases. Unmatched junction bases numbered 10, after V lost 8 bases and J lost 6 bases. The CDR3 sequence is 13 residues long. Germline CDR1 SGHRS, CDR2 YFSETQ.

The CDR3 DNA follows: TGCAGCGTTGTTGGCCTAGCGGCGTACAATGAGCAGTTCTTC. This codes for CSVVGLAAYNEQFF. This chain links TRBV29-1 with TRBJ2-1, with 7 bases identical to TRBD2. This CDR3 has 14 amino acids. V was pared by 4 bases and J by 4 bases, with 7 bases of the junction left unmatched. Per the germline V gene, CDR1 is SQVTM and CDR2 is ANQGSEA.

The chain carries TRBV18 and TRBJ2-7, with 7 bases fitting TRBD2. From germline, CDR1 is KGHSH and CDR2 LQKENI. Unmatched junction bases numbered 8, after V lost 4 bases and J lost 2 bases. The CDR3 contains 15 residues. CDR3 coding DNA: TGTGCCAGCTCACTAAGGGAGGGGAGTACCTACGAGCAGTACTTC. Translated: CASSLREGSTYEQYF.

The table lists this clone with a count of one. The chain carries TRBV29-1 and TRBJ1-2; weak D call: TRBD1 (6 bases). Germline lookup yields CDR1 SQVTM and CDR2 ANQGSEA. V lost 6 bases and J lost 6, with 17 bases in between. This CDR3 comprises 13 residues. CDR3: CSVHTGQTDGYTF. The CDR3 coding sequence is TGCAGCGTCCACACGGGACAAACCGATGGCTACACCTTC.

The table lists this clone with a few counts. The chain has TRBV5-1 and TRBJ1-1; 11 positions match TRBD1. V trimming: 2 bases; J trimming: 5 bases; junction bases outside the gene matches: 2. The CDR3 spans 14 residues. Germline assignment: CDR1 SGHRS and CDR2 YFSETQ. CDR3: CASSFGQGATEAFF. The CDR3 bases are TGCGCCAGCAGCTTCGGACAGGGGGCGACTGAAGCTTTCTTT. Supplemented by reference TRBV5-1 and TRBJ1-1, the full variable domain reads KAGVTQTPRYLIKTRGQQVTLSCSPISGHRSVSWYQQTPGQGLQFLFEYFSETQRNKGNFPGRFSGRQFSNSRSEMNVSTLELGDSALYLCASSFGQGATEAFFGQGTRLTVV.

This clone was observed once. The DNA for the CDR3 is TGCGCCAGCAGCAACCCTAAGGGACTCAACACTGAAGCTTTCTTT. This codes for CASSNPKGLNTEAFF. The genes are TRBV4-1 and TRBJ1-1, with D possibly TRBD1 on 5 matching bases. Germline V lookup: CDR1 MGHRA, CDR2 YSYEKL. V lost 5 bases and J 2 bases, leaving 15 bases between the germline ends. The CDR3 sequence is 15 residues long.

V usage is TRBV10-3 and J usage is TRBJ2-7; no firm D call. V dropped 0 bases and J dropped 5 bases, with 14 bases sitting between them. Looked up from germline, CDR1 is ENHRY and CDR2 is SYGVKD. The CDR3 is made up of 15 amino acids. For the CDR3, the DNA is TGTGCCATCAGTGAGTCGACTTCGGTATCCGACGAGCAGTACTTC. Residues: CAISESTSVSDEQYF.

The rearrangement joins TRBV10-3 to TRBJ1-3, with 7 bases fitting TRBD1. V lost 1 base, J lost 0 bases, and 12 bases stayed unmatched. This CDR3 comprises 19 residues. Germline CDR1 and CDR2: ENHRY and SYGVKD. The CDR3 protein is CAISEFYRDSALSGNTIYF. CDR3 in DNA: TGTGCCATCAGTGAGTTTTACCGGGACAGCGCGCTCTCTGGAAACACCATATATTTT.

Comments on this clone: At the DNA level, this CDR3 is encoded by other sequences in the same sample as well. The chain combines TRBV4-2 with TRBJ2-1, with 12 bases identical to TRBD2. Trimming cost V 3 bases and J 10 bases; bases outside gene matches: 1. Germline CDR1 LGHNA, CDR2 YNFKEQ. This CDR3 is built from 13 residues. In DNA, the CDR3 is TGTGCCAGCAGCCACACTAGCGGGAGGGAGCAGTTCTTC. Protein sequence: CASSHTSGREQFF.

This clone was counted between two and nine times. This chain uses TRBV4-1 with TRBJ1-4, with 8 bases aligning to TRBD1. The ends lost 4 bases at V and 7 bases at J; junction bases unmatched: 5. CDR3 length equals 14 residues. Per the germline V gene, CDR1 is MGHRA and CDR2 is YSYEKL. CDR3 protein: CASSLRQGSEKLFF. DNA for the CDR3: TGCGCCAGCAGCCTGAGACAGGGGAGTGAAAAACTGTTTTTT.

This chain uses TRBV27 with TRBJ2-1; D gene uncertain. Germline assignment: CDR1 MNHEY and CDR2 SMNVEV (reference sequence). Trimming removed 3 bases from V and 15 bases from J, with 21 bases in between. This CDR3 comprises 14 residues. CDR3 bases: TGTGCCAGCAGTTTTCCCTTTACCGACACCCGCCCGTTCTTC. As protein: CASSFPFTDTRPFF.

V gene TRBV6-5 combines with J gene TRBJ2-2; the match to TRBD1 covers 7 bases. In germline, CDR1 is MNHEY, CDR2 SVGAGI. J was trimmed by 8 bases and V by 6 bases; bases with no gene match: 12. The CDR3 is 15 residues long. Here the CDR3 reads CASSRPWTGQGELFF. CDR3 nucleotide sequence: TGTGCCAGCAGCCGACCCTGGACAGGCCAGGGGGAGCTGTTTTTT.

The chain links TRBV7-9 to TRBJ2-7, with 8 nucleotides matching TRBD1. V lost 5 bases and J lost 7; bases outside the gene matches: 10. Germline values: CDR1 SEHNR, CDR2 FQNEAQ (reference sequence). This CDR3 comprises 14 residues. The CDR3 spells CASSTTGVVGEQYF. DNA for the CDR3: TGTGCCAGCAGCACGACAGGGGTGGTTGGGGAGCAGTACTTC.

V is TRBV6-1 and J is TRBJ1-2; TRBD1 matches at 7 bases. Germline trimming cut 5 bases from V and 4 bases from J; bases unmatched to any gene: 4. Germline assignment: CDR1 MNHNS and CDR2 SASEGT. This CDR3 region has 13 residues. CDR3 coding DNA: TGTGCCAGCAGTATGGGACAGTTCTATGGCTACACCTTC. Its protein is CASSMGQFYGYTF.

V gene TRBV6-5 combines with J gene TRBJ2-2, with D possibly TRBD1 on 6 matching bases. Germline CDR1 reads MNHEY; CDR2 reads SVGAGI. The CDR3 has 13 amino acids. V was shortened by 6 bases and J by 9 bases, with 14 bases between the two germline ends. CDR3 sequence reads: CASRVVQGRELFF. CDR3 sequence (DNA): TGTGCCAGCAGGGTAGTGCAGGGGCGGGAGCTGTTTTTT.

This clone was seen more than once but under ten times. This chain's CDR3 is CASSRLAGSNEQFF. The CDR3 DNA is TGTGCCAGCAGTAGACTAGCGGGTTCCAATGAGCAGTTCTTC. The chain is built from TRBV25-1 and TRBJ2-1; 10 positions agree with TRBD2. From germline, CDR1 is MGHDK and CDR2 SYGVNS. There are 14 residues in the CDR3. Losses at the gene ends were 5 bases for V and 6 bases for J; bases not matched to a gene: 4.